This passage covers 9 T cell receptor beta chains from one sample sequenced in a study of persistence of HIV-infected CD4 T cells. For these TCRs, the target antigens are not known. The libraries were made with immunoSEQ version 4 in survey mode. The data were produced by immunoSEQ multiplex PCR, yet TCRdb's version contains in-frame clones alone and is incomplete. The top ten hold about 2% of the sample, which has 40,000 to 45,000 clones, roughly nine tenths seen once. Anti-CD3/anti-CD28 beads served as a nonspecific positive control stimulus. CD4+ T cells upregulating both CD40 ligand and CD69 were sorted as responding cells. The material sequenced was CD4+ T cells sorted from PBMCs after roughly 17-hour stimulation, taken from a patient who received antiretroviral therapy. The source is an adult man with HIV who was CMV-seropositive.

The chain links TRBV5-8 to TRBJ2-5, with 9 nucleotides matching TRBD1. The CDR3 consists of 14 residues. Germline loops: CDR1 SGHTS, CDR2 YDEGEE. With 2 bases clipped from V and 2 bases from J, the junction kept 1 base outside the gene matches. The CDR3 DNA is TGTGCCAGCAGCTTCGACAGGGGGCAAGAGACCCAGTACTTC. It is translated as CASSFDRGQETQYF.

The V and J genes are TRBV3-1 (or the pseudogene TRBV3-2) and TRBJ2-7, with 16 bases lining up with TRBD2. The CDR3 has 17 amino acids. Germline CDR1 reads LGHDT; CDR2 reads YNNKEL (reference sequence). With 4 bases clipped from V and 2 bases from J, the junction kept 5 bases outside the gene matches. CDR3 sequence (DNA): TGTGCCAGCAGCCCCTCCGGGACTAGCGGGGGGGCCTACGAGCAGTACTTC. Its protein product is CASSPSGTSGGAYEQYF.

V is TRBV19 and J is TRBJ1-3, with TRBD1 matching 11 bases. CDR1 is LNHDA, CDR2 SQIVND, per germline (reference sequence). The CDR3 runs 16 residues. Trimming took 3 bases from V and 3 from J; bases not matched to a gene: 4. The CDR3 protein is CASSIGQGAFGNTIYF. For the CDR3, the DNA is TGTGCCAGTAGTATCGGACAGGGGGCGTTTGGAAACACCATATATTTT.

The chain joins TRBV2 to TRBJ1-1; D not resolved. Germline V gene lookup returns CDR1 SNHLY and CDR2 FYNNEI. V dropped 5 bases and J dropped 8 bases, with 15 bases sitting between them. The CDR3 is 13 residues long. For the CDR3, the DNA is TGTGCCAGCAGTCCATTGACGCATATGGAAGCTTTCTTT. Translating it yields CASSPLTHMEAFF.

The J gene is TRBJ1-6, the V gene TRBV5-1; unclear D gene. V dropped 3 bases and J dropped 7 bases, with 14 bases sitting between them. CDR3 length: 15 residues. Germline V lookup: CDR1 SGHRS, CDR2 YFSETQ. DNA for the CDR3: TGCGCCAGCAGCTGGAACCGGGGTGAGAATTCACCCCTCCACTTT. Protein sequence: CASSWNRGENSPLHF.

J is TRBJ2-3 and V is TRBV7-9; TRBD2 matches at 7 bases. The CDR3 is 15 residues long. Germline V gene sequence: CDR1 SEHNR, CDR2 FQNEAQ (reference sequence). Losses at the gene ends were 5 bases for V and 0 bases for J; bases not matched to a gene: 5. CDR3 sequence reads: CASSPLATSTDTQYF. In DNA, the CDR3 is TGTGCCAGCAGCCCACTAGCGACTAGCACAGATACGCAGTATTTT.

The genes are TRBV7-2 and TRBJ2-7, with D unclear. CDR3 length: 13 amino acids. The V gene lost 3 bases and the J gene lost 2 bases, with 8 bases spanning the gap. Germline CDR1 is SGHTA and CDR2 is FQGNSA. CDR3 in DNA: TGTGCCAGCAGCTTCTCCGAGCCCTACGAGCAGTACTTC. Translating it yields CASSFSEPYEQYF.

This chain connects TRBV10-1 to TRBJ2-3; 10 nucleotides agree with TRBD2. The CDR3 has 14 amino acids. Trimming at V came to 8 bases and at J to 6 bases, leaving 8 bases not matched to a gene. CDR1 and CDR2 (germline): WNHNN, SYGVQD (reference sequence). In nucleotides, the CDR3 is TGCGCCAGCTCGTTAGCGGGGGGTTGGGATACGCAGTATTTT. Encoded protein: CASSLAGGWDTQYF.

This chain joins TRBV10-3 and TRBJ2-3; D gene ambiguous. The CDR3 runs to 15 residues. Trimming shortened V by 1 base and J by 4 bases, and 12 bases separated the two germline ends. Germline CDR1 ENHRY, CDR2 SYGVKD. The CDR3 is CAISEFGVQPDTQYF. CDR3 in DNA: TGTGCCATCAGTGAGTTTGGGGTTCAACCAGATACGCAGTATTTT.